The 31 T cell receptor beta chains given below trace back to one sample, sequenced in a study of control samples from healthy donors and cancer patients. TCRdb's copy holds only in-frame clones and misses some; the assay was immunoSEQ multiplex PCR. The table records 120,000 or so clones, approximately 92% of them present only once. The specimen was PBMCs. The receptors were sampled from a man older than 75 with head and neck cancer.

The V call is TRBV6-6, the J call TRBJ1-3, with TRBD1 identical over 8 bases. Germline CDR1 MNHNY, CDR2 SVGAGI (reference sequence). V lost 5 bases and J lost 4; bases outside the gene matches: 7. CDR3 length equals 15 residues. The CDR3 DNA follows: TGTGCCAGCAGTCAAGGACAGGGAGGAGGAAACACCATATATTTT. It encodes CASSQGQGGGNTIYF.

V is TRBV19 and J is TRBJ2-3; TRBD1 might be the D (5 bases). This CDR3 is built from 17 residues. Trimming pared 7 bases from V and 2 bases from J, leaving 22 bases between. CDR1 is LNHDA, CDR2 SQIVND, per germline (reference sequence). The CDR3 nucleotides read TGTGCCAGTATTCAGAGAGGCGCGAAGGGGTACACAGATACGCAGTATTTT. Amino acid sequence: CASIQRGAKGYTDTQYF.

The DNA of the CDR3 is TGTGCCAGCAGGTTCCCCGGTTCCAACTATGGCTACACCTTC. It codes for CASRFPGSNYGYTF. This chain connects TRBV6-5 to TRBJ1-2, with D uncertain. V shed 6 bases and J shed 2 bases, with 13 bases lying between them. This CDR3 region has 14 residues. The germline CDR1 and CDR2 sequences are MNHEY and SVGAGI.

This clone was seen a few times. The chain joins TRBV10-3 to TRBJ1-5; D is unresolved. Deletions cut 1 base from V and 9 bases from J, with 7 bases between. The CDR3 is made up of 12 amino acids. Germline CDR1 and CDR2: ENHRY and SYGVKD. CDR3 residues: CAISEFRGPQHF. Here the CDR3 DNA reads TGTGCCATCAGTGAGTTCCGAGGGCCCCAGCATTTT.

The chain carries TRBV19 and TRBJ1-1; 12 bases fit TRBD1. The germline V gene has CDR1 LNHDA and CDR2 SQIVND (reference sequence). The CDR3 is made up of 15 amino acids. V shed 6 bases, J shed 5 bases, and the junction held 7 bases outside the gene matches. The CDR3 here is CASSPGQGARTEAFF. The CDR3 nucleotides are TGTGCCAGTAGCCCGGGACAGGGGGCGAGGACTGAAGCTTTCTTT.

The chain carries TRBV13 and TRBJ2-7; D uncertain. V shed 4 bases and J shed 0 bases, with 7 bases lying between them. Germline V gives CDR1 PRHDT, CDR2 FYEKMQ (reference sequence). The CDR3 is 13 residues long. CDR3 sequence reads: CASSSSSSYEQYF. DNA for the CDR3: TGTGCCAGCAGCTCCTCCTCCTCCTACGAGCAGTACTTC. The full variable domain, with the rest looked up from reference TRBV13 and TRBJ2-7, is AAGVIQSPRHLIKEKRETATLKCYPIPRHDTVYWYQQGPGQDPQFLISFYEKMQSDKGSIPDRFSAQQFSDYHSELNMSSLELGDSALYFCASSSSSSYEQYFGPGTRLTVT.

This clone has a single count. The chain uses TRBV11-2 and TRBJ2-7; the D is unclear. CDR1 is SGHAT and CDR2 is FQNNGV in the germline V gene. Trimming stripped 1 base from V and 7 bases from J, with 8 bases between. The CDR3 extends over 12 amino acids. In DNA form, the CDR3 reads TGTGCCAGCAGCTTAGTGGGAAAAGAGCAGTACTTC. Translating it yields CASSLVGKEQYF. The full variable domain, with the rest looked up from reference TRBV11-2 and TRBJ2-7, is EAGVAQSPRYKIIEKRQSVAFWCNPISGHATLYWYQQILGQGPKLLIQFQNNGVVDDSQLPKDRFSAERLKGVDSTLKIQPAKLEDSAVYLCASSLVGKEQYFGPGTRLTVT.

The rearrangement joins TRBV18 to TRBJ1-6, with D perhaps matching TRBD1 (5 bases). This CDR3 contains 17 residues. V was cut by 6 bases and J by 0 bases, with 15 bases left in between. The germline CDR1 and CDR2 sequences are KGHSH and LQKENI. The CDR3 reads CASSSSGTHSYNSPLHF. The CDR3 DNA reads TGTGCCAGCTCTTCGAGTGGGACCCACTCCTATAATTCACCCCTCCACTTT.

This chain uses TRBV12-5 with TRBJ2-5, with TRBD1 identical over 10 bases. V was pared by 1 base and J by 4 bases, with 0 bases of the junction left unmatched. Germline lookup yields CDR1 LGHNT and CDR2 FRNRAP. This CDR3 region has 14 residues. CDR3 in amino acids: CASGLGQGAETQYF. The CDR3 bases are TGTGCTAGTGGTTTGGGACAGGGGGCAGAGACCCAGTACTTC. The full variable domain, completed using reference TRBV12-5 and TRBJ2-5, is DARVTQTPRHKVTEMGQEVTMRCQPILGHNTVFWYRQTMMQGLELLAYFRNRAPLDDSGMPKDRFSAEMPDATLATLKIQPSEPRDSAVYFCASGLGQGAETQYFGPGTRLLVL.

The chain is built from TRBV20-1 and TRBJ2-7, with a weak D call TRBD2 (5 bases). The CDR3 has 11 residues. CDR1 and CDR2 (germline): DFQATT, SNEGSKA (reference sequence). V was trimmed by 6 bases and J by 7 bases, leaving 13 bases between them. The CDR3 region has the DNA TGCAGTGCGGAGAGGGTAGGAGAGCAGTACTTC. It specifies CSAERVGEQYF.

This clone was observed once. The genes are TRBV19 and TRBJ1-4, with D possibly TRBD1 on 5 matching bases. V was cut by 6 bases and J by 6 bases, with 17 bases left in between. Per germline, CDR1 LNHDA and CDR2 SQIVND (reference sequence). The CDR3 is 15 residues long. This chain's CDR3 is CASRGTGTDHEKLFF. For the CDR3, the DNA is TGTGCCAGTAGAGGAACCGGGACGGACCATGAAAAACTGTTTTTT.

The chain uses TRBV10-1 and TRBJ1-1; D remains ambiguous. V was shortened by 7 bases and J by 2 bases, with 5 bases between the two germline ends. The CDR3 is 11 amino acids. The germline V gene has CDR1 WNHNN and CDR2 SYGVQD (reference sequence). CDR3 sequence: CASKENTEAFF. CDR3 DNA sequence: TGCGCCAGCAAGGAAAACACTGAAGCTTTCTTT.

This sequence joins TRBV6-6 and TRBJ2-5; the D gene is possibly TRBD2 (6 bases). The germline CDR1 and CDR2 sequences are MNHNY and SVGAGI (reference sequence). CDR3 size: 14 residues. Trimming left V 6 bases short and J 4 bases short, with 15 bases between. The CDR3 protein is CASSGTGRGETQYF. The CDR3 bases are TGTGCCAGCAGCGGGACTGGCAGAGGAGAGACCCAGTACTTC.

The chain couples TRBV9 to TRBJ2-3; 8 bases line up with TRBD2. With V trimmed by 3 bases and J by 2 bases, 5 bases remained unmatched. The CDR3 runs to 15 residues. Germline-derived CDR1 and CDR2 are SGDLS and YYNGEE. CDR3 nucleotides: TGTGCCAGCAGCGGCACTAGCGGAAACACAGATACGCAGTATTTT. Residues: CASSGTSGNTDTQYF.

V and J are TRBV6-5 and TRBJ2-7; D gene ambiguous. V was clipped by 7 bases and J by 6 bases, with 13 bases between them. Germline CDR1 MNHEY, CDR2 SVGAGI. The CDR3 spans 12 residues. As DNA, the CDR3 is TGTGCCAGCAATAGGCAGTCGGGCGAGCAGTACTTC. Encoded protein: CASNRQSGEQYF.

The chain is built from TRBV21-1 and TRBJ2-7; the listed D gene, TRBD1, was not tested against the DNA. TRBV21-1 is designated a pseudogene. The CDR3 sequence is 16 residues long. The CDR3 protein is CASIPYRDRDSYEQYF. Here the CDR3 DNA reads TGTGCCAGCATTCCATACCGGGACAGGGACTCCTACGAGCAGTACTTC.

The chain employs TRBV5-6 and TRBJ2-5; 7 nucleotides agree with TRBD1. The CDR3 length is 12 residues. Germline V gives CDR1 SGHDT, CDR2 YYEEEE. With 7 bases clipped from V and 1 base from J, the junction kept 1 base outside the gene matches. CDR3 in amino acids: CASGTAQETQYF. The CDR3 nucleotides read TGTGCCAGCGGGACAGCCCAAGAGACCCAGTACTTC.

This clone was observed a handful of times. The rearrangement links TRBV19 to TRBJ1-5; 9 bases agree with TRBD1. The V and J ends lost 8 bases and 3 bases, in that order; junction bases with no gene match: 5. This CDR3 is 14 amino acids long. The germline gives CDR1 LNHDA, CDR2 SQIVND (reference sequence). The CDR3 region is CASGRQGVNQPQHF. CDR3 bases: TGTGCCAGTGGAAGACAGGGGGTCAATCAGCCCCAGCATTTT.

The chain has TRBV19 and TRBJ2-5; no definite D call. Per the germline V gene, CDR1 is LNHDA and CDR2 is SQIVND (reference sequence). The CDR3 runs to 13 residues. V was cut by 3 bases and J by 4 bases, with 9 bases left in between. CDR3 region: CASSIPQRETQYF. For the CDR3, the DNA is TGTGCCAGTAGTATTCCCCAGCGAGAGACCCAGTACTTC.

The CDR3: CASRDYGYTF. DNA of the CDR3: TGTGCCAGTAGGGACTATGGCTACACCTTC. The J gene is TRBJ1-2, the V gene TRBV19; D remains unclear. The CDR3 totals 10 residues. V lost 6 bases and J lost 3, with 2 bases in between. From germline, CDR1 is LNHDA and CDR2 SQIVND (reference sequence).

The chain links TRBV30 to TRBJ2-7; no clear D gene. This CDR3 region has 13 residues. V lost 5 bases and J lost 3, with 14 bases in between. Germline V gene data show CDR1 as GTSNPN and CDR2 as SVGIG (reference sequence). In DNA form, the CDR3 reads TGTGCCTGGGATACGACGACCCACTACGAGCAGTACTTC. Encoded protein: CAWDTTTHYEQYF.

CDR3: CASRSGTSGVEQYF. CDR3 bases: TGTGCCAGCAGGTCCGGGACTAGCGGGGTCGAGCAGTACTTC. The chain couples TRBV2 to TRBJ2-7, with 13 bases matching TRBD2. The germline V gene encodes CDR1 SNHLY and CDR2 FYNNEI. The CDR3 is 14 residues long. V gave up 6 bases and J gave up 6 bases; unmatched junction bases: 5. The complete variable domain, with remaining parts taken from reference TRBV2 and TRBJ2-7, reads EPEVTQTPSHQVTQMGQEVILRCVPISNHLYFYWYRQILGQKVEFLVSFYNNEISEKSEIFDDQFSVERPDGSNFTLKIRSTKLEDSAMYFCASRSGTSGVEQYFGPGTRLTVT.

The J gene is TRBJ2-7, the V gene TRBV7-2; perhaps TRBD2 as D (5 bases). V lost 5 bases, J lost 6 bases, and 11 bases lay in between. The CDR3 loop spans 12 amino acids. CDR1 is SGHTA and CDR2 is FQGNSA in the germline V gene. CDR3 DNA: TGTGCCAGCAGCCTACTAGAGACCGAGCAGTACTTC. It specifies CASSLLETEQYF.

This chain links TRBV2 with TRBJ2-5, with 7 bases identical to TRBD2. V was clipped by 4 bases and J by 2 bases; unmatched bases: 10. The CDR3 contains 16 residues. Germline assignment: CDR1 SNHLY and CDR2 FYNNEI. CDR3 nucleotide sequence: TGTGCCAGCAGTGGGAGGGCGGGAGTGCCTCAAGAGACCCAGTACTTC. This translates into CASSGRAGVPQETQYF. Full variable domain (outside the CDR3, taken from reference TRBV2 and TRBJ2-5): EPEVTQTPSHQVTQMGQEVILRCVPISNHLYFYWYRQILGQKVEFLVSFYNNEISEKSEIFDDQFSVERPDGSNFTLKIRSTKLEDSAMYFCASSGRAGVPQETQYFGPGTRLLVL.

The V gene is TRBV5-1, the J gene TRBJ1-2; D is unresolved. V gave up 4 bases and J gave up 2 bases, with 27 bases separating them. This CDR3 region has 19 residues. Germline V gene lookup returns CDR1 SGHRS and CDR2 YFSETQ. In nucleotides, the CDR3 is TGCGCCAGCAGCCTAGATGGGCAAACCCCCCCCCGCTCCAACTATGGCTACACCTTC. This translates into CASSLDGQTPPRSNYGYTF.

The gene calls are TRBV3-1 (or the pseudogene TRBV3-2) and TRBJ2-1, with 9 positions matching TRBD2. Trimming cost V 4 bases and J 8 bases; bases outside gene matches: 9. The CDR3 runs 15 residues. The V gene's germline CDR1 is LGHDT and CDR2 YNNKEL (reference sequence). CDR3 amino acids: CASSLASGTVDEQFF. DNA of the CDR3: TGTGCCAGCAGCCTCGCTAGCGGGACGGTCGATGAGCAGTTCTTC.

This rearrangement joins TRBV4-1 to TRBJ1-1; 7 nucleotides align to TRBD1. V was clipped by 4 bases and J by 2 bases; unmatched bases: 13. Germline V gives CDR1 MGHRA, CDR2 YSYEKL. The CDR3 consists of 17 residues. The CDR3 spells CASSRVLPKGANTEAFF. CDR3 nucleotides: TGCGCCAGCAGCCGCGTACTCCCCAAGGGGGCTAACACTGAAGCTTTCTTT.

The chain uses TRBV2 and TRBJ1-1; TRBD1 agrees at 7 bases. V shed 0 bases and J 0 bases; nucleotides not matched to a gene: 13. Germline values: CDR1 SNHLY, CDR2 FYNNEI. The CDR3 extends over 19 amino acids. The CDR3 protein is CASSEAHTGVRNLNTEAFF. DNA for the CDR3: TGTGCCAGCAGTGAAGCGCATACAGGGGTCAGGAACTTGAACACTGAAGCTTTCTTT.

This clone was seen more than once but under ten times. For the CDR3, the DNA is TGTGCCAGCAGCATCCAGAGAGATGACTCTGGGGCCAACGTCCTGACTTTC. Protein sequence: CASSIQRDDSGANVLTF. This chain connects TRBV21-1 to TRBJ2-6. TRBV21-1 is given as a pseudogene. The CDR3 covers 17 residues.

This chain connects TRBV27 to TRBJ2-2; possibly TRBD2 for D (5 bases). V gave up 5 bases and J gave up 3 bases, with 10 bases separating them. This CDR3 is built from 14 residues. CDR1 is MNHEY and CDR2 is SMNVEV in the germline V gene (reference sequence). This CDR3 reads CASSPRRHTGELFF. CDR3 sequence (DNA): TGTGCCAGCAGTCCTAGGAGGCACACCGGGGAGCTGTTTTTT.

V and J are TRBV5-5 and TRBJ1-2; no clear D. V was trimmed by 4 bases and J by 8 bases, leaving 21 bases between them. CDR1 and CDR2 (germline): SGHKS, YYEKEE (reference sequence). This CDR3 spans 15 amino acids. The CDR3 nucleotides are TGTGCCAGCAGCCTCCTCGCGGCGCCGCGGCAGGGCTACACCTTC. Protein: CASSLLAAPRQGYTF.